A selection of T cell receptor beta chains follows, all from one sample in a study of patients and donors after allogeneic stem cell transplantation. TCRdb re-called the RT-PCR reads through MiXCR, storing one row per CDR3 protein. The repertoire consists of 190,000 or so distinct CDR3 sequences, with approximately 41% occurring once and the leading ten covering about 35%. The specimen sequenced was blood, either unsorted or a sorted T cell fraction (not recorded which). These receptor sequences come from a human donor who was either an allogeneic HSCT recipient or a stem cell or donor lymphocyte infusion donor (not recorded which). It is not recorded whose cells these are; they may come from a transplant donor. CDR3s include the opening cysteine and the closing phenylalanine or tryptophan. The order of the fields is CDR3 protein, CDR3 DNA, J gene, V gene, clone size, D gene, CDR3 length. A D gene is named only where the DNA matches it firmly. For some rows the clone size is stated as once, few or many, or as a class when expanded; others skip it.

CDR3aa: CASSFETSGRNIQYF
CDR3nt: TGTGCCAGCAGTTTTGAGACTAGCGGGAGAAACATTCAGTACTTC
j_gene: TRBJ2-4
v_gene: TRBV12-3/TRBV12-4
abundance: few
d_gene: TRBD2
len: 15

CDR3aa: CASSLLEGYNEQFF
CDR3nt: TGTGCCAGCAGTTTATTGGAGGGATACAATGAGCAGTTCTTC
j_gene: TRBJ2-1
v_gene: TRBV27
abundance: -
d_gene: -
len: 14

CDR3aa: CASSSQTGGVTDTQYF
CDR3nt: TGTGCCAGCAGTTCTCAGACGGGGGGTGTAACAGATACGCAGTATTTT
j_gene: TRBJ2-3
v_gene: TRBV6-6
abundance: -
d_gene: TRBD2
len: 16

CDR3aa: CASSSPAGGPGEQYF
CDR3nt: TGTGCCAGCAGTTCCCCAGCGGGAGGGCCCGGGGAGCAGTACTTC
j_gene: TRBJ2-7
v_gene: TRBV6-5
abundance: -
d_gene: TRBD2
len: 15

CDR3aa: CASSWGQGSYNEQFF
CDR3nt: TGTGCCAGCAGTTGGGGACAGGGCTCCTACAATGAGCAGTTCTTC
j_gene: TRBJ2-1
v_gene: TRBV12-3/TRBV12-4
abundance: -
d_gene: TRBD1
len: 15

CDR3aa: CASTGNTGELFF
CDR3nt: TGTGCCAGCACCGGTAACACCGGGGAGCTGTTTTTT
j_gene: TRBJ2-2
v_gene: TRBV12-3/TRBV12-4
abundance: few
d_gene: -
len: 12

CDR3aa: CASSPTSGRAHGELFF
CDR3nt: TGTGCCAGCAGCCCAACTAGCGGGAGGGCCCACGGGGAGCTGTTTTTT
j_gene: TRBJ2-2
v_gene: TRBV7-2
abundance: -
d_gene: TRBD2
len: 16

CDR3aa: CASSLGQGARNTEAFF
CDR3nt: TGTGCCAGCAGCTTGGGTCAGGGGGCGAGGAACACTGAAGCTTTCTTT
j_gene: TRBJ1-1
v_gene: TRBV5-6
abundance: -
d_gene: TRBD1
len: 16

CDR3aa: CASSADSGRAISEQFF
CDR3nt: TGTGCCAGCAGCGCAGATAGCGGGAGGGCCATCAGTGAGCAGTTCTTC
j_gene: TRBJ2-1
v_gene: TRBV9
abundance: -
d_gene: TRBD2
len: 16

CDR3aa: CASRDRGNGNTIYF
CDR3nt: TGTGCCAGCAGGGACAGGGGGAACGGAAACACCATATATTTT
j_gene: TRBJ1-3
v_gene: TRBV6-6
abundance: -
d_gene: TRBD1
len: 14

CDR3aa: CASSLEAQGYQETQYF
CDR3nt: TGCGCCAGCAGCTTGGAGGCCCAAGGGTACCAAGAGACCCAGTACTTC
j_gene: TRBJ2-5
v_gene: TRBV5-1
abundance: -
d_gene: -
len: 16

CDR3aa: CADAIANTGELFF
CDR3nt: TGTGCCGACGCCATAGCGAACACCGGGGAGCTGTTTTTT
j_gene: TRBJ2-2
v_gene: TRBV12-3/TRBV12-4
abundance: -
d_gene: -
len: 13

CDR3aa: CASSLVSGQGSNQPQHF
CDR3nt: TGTGCCAGCAGTTTAGTGTCGGGACAGGGGAGCAATCAGCCCCAGCATTTT
j_gene: TRBJ1-5
v_gene: TRBV12-3/TRBV12-4
abundance: few
d_gene: TRBD1
len: 17

CDR3aa: CASSYSSATGWAGYTF
CDR3nt: TGTGCCAGCAGTTACTCGTCAGCGACAGGGTGGGCTGGCTACACCTTC
j_gene: TRBJ1-2
v_gene: TRBV6-5
abundance: -
d_gene: TRBD1
len: 16

CDR3aa: CASSLVRDRGNYGYTF
CDR3nt: TGTGCCAGCAGCTTAGTTCGGGACAGGGGTAACTATGGCTACACCTTC
j_gene: TRBJ1-2
v_gene: TRBV11-2
abundance: -
d_gene: TRBD1
len: 16

CDR3aa: CASSLGGNTEAFF
CDR3nt: TGTGCCAGCAGCTTAGGGGGGAACACTGAAGCTTTCTTT
j_gene: TRBJ1-1
v_gene: TRBV5-1
abundance: medium-sized
d_gene: -
len: 13

CDR3aa: CASSPGTSPNTGELFF
CDR3nt: TGTGCCAGCAGCCCCGGGACCTCACCGAACACCGGGGAGCTGTTTTTT
j_gene: TRBJ2-2
v_gene: TRBV7-9
abundance: -
d_gene: -
len: 16

CDR3aa: CASSLVEVAGDTGELFF
CDR3nt: TGTGCCAGCAGTTTAGTCGAGGTAGCGGGAGATACCGGGGAGCTGTTTTTT
j_gene: TRBJ2-2
v_gene: TRBV28
abundance: few
d_gene: TRBD2
len: 17

CDR3aa: CASSQDPTRGTEAFF
CDR3nt: TGTGCCAGCAGCCAAGATCCCACGCGTGGCACTGAAGCTTTCTTT
j_gene: TRBJ1-1
v_gene: TRBV4-2
abundance: few
d_gene: -
len: 15

CDR3aa: CAWSSQSPNTEAFF
CDR3nt: TGTGCCTGGAGCTCCCAAAGTCCTAACACTGAAGCTTTCTTT
j_gene: TRBJ1-1
v_gene: TRBV30
abundance: few
d_gene: -
len: 14

CDR3aa: CASSRAVPSVLVNEQYF
CDR3nt: TGCGCCAGCAGCCGGGCTGTCCCCTCGGTGTTAGTGAACGAGCAGTACTTC
j_gene: TRBJ2-7
v_gene: TRBV5-1
abundance: -
d_gene: -
len: 17

CDR3aa: CASSEREGSTDTQYF
CDR3nt: TGTGCCAGCAGTGAGCGGGAGGGTAGCACAGATACGCAGTATTTT
j_gene: TRBJ2-3
v_gene: TRBV4-2
abundance: -
d_gene: TRBD2
len: 15

CDR3aa: CASSVEGGAVGELFF
CDR3nt: TGTGCCAGCAGCGTAGAAGGGGGCGCGGTCGGGGAGCTGTTTTTT
j_gene: TRBJ2-2
v_gene: TRBV9
abundance: -
d_gene: TRBD1
len: 15

CDR3aa: CASSPPLSSNYGYTF
CDR3nt: TGTGCCAGCAGCCCCCCCCTAAGTTCCAACTATGGCTACACCTTC
j_gene: TRBJ1-2
v_gene: TRBV7-9
abundance: few
d_gene: -
len: 15

CDR3aa: CASSQEWTGGASSNQPQHF
CDR3nt: TGCGCCAGCAGCCAAGAATGGACAGGGGGCGCATCAAGCAATCAGCCCCAGCATTTT
j_gene: TRBJ1-5
v_gene: TRBV4-3
abundance: -
d_gene: TRBD1
len: 19

CDR3aa: CASSDVPLPLAVTGELFF
CDR3nt: TGTGCCAGCTCAGACGTTCCCCTACCTCTAGCGGTCACCGGGGAGCTGTTTTTT
j_gene: TRBJ2-2
v_gene: TRBV18
abundance: -
d_gene: TRBD2
len: 18

CDR3aa: CASSLGQGRRTEAFF
CDR3nt: TGTGCCAGCAGCTTGGGACAGGGTAGGAGGACTGAAGCTTTCTTT
j_gene: TRBJ1-1
v_gene: TRBV7-6
abundance: few
d_gene: TRBD1
len: 15

CDR3aa: CASSPMGDGIEQYF
CDR3nt: TGTGCCAGTAGTCCCATGGGGGACGGAATTGAGCAGTACTTC
j_gene: TRBJ2-7
v_gene: TRBV19
abundance: few
d_gene: -
len: 14

CDR3aa: CSVEEGLTYNEQFF
CDR3nt: TGCAGCGTTGAAGAGGGATTAACCTACAATGAGCAGTTCTTC
j_gene: TRBJ2-1
v_gene: TRBV29-1
abundance: -
d_gene: -
len: 14

CDR3aa: CAWEPRQGRYTEAFF
CDR3nt: TGTGCCTGGGAACCCAGACAGGGGAGGTACACTGAAGCTTTCTTT
j_gene: TRBJ1-1
v_gene: TRBV30
abundance: -
d_gene: TRBD1
len: 15

CDR3aa: CSVGPRGASYGYTF
CDR3nt: TGCAGCGTTGGCCCTAGAGGGGCTAGCTATGGCTACACCTTC
j_gene: TRBJ1-2
v_gene: TRBV29-1
abundance: -
d_gene: -
len: 14

CDR3aa: CATSREDLSSGANVLTF
CDR3nt: TGTGCCACCAGCAGAGAGGACCTTAGCTCTGGGGCCAACGTCCTGACTTTC
j_gene: TRBJ2-6
v_gene: TRBV15
abundance: -
d_gene: -
len: 17

CDR3aa: CSAVGRSRTDTQYF
CDR3nt: TGCAGTGCCGTAGGTCGGTCCCGCACAGATACGCAGTATTTT
j_gene: TRBJ2-3
v_gene: TRBV29-1
abundance: -
d_gene: -
len: 14

CDR3aa: CSVGLAFDTEAFF
CDR3nt: TGCAGCGTCGGACTAGCTTTTGACACTGAAGCTTTCTTT
j_gene: TRBJ1-1
v_gene: TRBV29-1
abundance: -
d_gene: -
len: 13

CDR3aa: CASSDETGTDPYEQYF
CDR3nt: TGTGCCAGCAGCGATGAGACCGGGACAGACCCCTACGAGCAGTACTTC
j_gene: TRBJ2-7
v_gene: TRBV9
abundance: -
d_gene: TRBD1
len: 16

CDR3aa: CASSPGTSGRANSYEQYF
CDR3nt: TGTGCCAGCAGCCCTGGAACTAGCGGGAGGGCGAACTCCTACGAGCAGTACTTC
j_gene: TRBJ2-7
v_gene: TRBV3-1
abundance: few
d_gene: TRBD2
len: 18

CDR3aa: CASSIRTGDEALHF
CDR3nt: TGTGCCAGCAGCATAAGGACAGGGGATGAAGCCCTCCACTTT
j_gene: TRBJ1-6
v_gene: TRBV9
abundance: -
d_gene: TRBD1
len: 14

CDR3aa: CAIRPGPTFVGREQYF
CDR3nt: TGTGCCATCAGGCCGGGACCGACTTTTGTGGGGCGAGAGCAGTACTTC
j_gene: TRBJ2-7
v_gene: TRBV10-3
abundance: few
d_gene: -
len: 16

CDR3aa: CASSLSRVTEAFF
CDR3nt: TGTGCCAGCAGCTTAAGTAGGGTAACTGAAGCTTTCTTT
j_gene: TRBJ1-1
v_gene: TRBV7-2
abundance: -
d_gene: -
len: 13

CDR3aa: CSVPGTYGNTIYF
CDR3nt: TGCAGTGTCCCCGGGACATATGGAAACACCATATATTTT
j_gene: TRBJ1-3
v_gene: TRBV20-1
abundance: few
d_gene: -
len: 13

CDR3aa: CSVVIWSGGNTEAFF
CDR3nt: TGCAGCGTTGTTATCTGGAGTGGAGGGAACACTGAAGCTTTCTTT
j_gene: TRBJ1-1
v_gene: TRBV29-1
abundance: -
d_gene: -
len: 15

CDR3aa: CASSFGGLDNEQFF
CDR3nt: TGTGCCAGCAGTTTCGGGGGACTAGACAATGAGCAGTTCTTC
j_gene: TRBJ2-1
v_gene: TRBV28
abundance: -
d_gene: TRBD2
len: 14

CDR3aa: CASSLLVGTKQFF
CDR3nt: TGTGCCAGCAGTTTATTGGTAGGCACGAAGCAGTTCTTC
j_gene: TRBJ2-1
v_gene: TRBV12-3/TRBV12-4
abundance: -
d_gene: -
len: 13

CDR3aa: CASSWAPGGEKLFF
CDR3nt: TGTGCCAGCAGTTGGGCCCCAGGAGGTGAAAAACTGTTTTTT
j_gene: TRBJ1-4
v_gene: TRBV12-3/TRBV12-4
abundance: -
d_gene: -
len: 14

CDR3aa: CASSLLAGVIYEQYF
CDR3nt: TGTGCCAGCAGTCTACTAGCGGGAGTCATCTACGAGCAGTACTTC
j_gene: TRBJ2-7
v_gene: TRBV12-3/TRBV12-4
abundance: -
d_gene: TRBD2
len: 15